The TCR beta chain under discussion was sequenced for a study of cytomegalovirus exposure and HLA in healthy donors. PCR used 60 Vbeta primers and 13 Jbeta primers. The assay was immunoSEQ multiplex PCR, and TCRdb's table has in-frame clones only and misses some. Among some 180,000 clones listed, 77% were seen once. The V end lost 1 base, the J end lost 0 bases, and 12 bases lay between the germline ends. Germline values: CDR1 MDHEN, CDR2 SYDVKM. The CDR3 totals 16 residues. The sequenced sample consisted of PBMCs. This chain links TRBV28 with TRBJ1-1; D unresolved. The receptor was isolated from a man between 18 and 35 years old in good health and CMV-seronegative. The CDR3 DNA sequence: TGTGCCAGCAGTTTATTGGGCCGACTAATGAACACTGAAGCTTTCTTT. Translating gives CASSLLGRLMNTEAFF. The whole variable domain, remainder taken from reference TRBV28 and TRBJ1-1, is DVKVTQSSRYLVKRTGEKVFLECVQDMDHENMFWYRQDPGLGLRLIYFSYDVKMKEKGDIPEGYSVSREKKERFSLILESASTNQTSMYLCASSLLGRLMNTEAFFGQGTRLTVV.